These T cell receptor beta chains were read from a single sample in a study of T cell responses to AZD1222 COVID-19 vaccine. The table came from immunoSEQ multiplex PCR; TCRdb's copy has only in-frame clones and leaves some out. This table has fewer than 200,000 clones, approximately 92% appearing once. The input for sequencing was peripheral blood, taken on day 0 of AZD1222 vaccination. These receptors were collected from an adult in good health. Each CDR3 is given with its conserved first and last residue. D genes are given only for firm matches. For some rows the clone size is stated as once, few or many, or as a class when expanded; others skip it.

D gene,J gene,V gene,clone size,CDR3 DNA,CDR3 protein
NA,TRBJ2-2,TRBV3-1/TRBV3-2,NA,TGTGCCAGCAGCCAAGTTATTAACACCGGGGAGCTGTTTTTT,CASSQVINTGELFF
NA,TRBJ1-2,TRBV7-2,NA,TGTGCCAGCACCCCGTGGCGGGGGGAGGAGTATGGCTACACCTTC,CASTPWRGEEYGYTF
NA,TRBJ1-3,TRBV30,NA,TGTGCCTGGAGTGAAGGGAAGAGCTCTGGAAACACCATATATTTT,CAWSEGKSSGNTIYF
TRBD1,TRBJ2-3,TRBV7-2,few,TGTGCCAGCAGCTTCCCCAGGGGACAGATCATCACAGATACGCAGTATTTT,CASSFPRGQIITDTQYF
TRBD1,TRBJ1-6,TRBV2,NA,TGTGCCAGCACCGACCAGGGACAGGGAAATTCACCCCTCCACTTT,CASTDQGQGNSPLHF
NA,TRBJ2-1,TRBV19,NA,TGTGCCAGTAGAATGGCCCTAAACAGCTACAATGAGCAGTTCTTC,CASRMALNSYNEQFF
NA,TRBJ1-1,TRBV12-3/TRBV12-4,NA,TGTGCCAGCAGCCTACAATCAGGGTCTGAAGCTTTCTTT,CASSLQSGSEAFF
NA,TRBJ2-1,TRBV4-3,NA,TGCGCCAGCAGCCAGTATTGGGGGGCCAACAATGAGCAGTTCTTC,CASSQYWGANNEQFF
NA,TRBJ2-1,TRBV5-5,NA,TGTGCCAGCAGCTTGGCCTTTAGCTCCTACAATGAGCAGTTCTTC,CASSLAFSSYNEQFF
NA,TRBJ1-5,TRBV10-2,NA,TGCGCCAGCAGTCTGGGCCTTGCGAATGGTCAGCCCCAGCATTTT,CASSLGLANGQPQHF
NA,TRBJ1-1,TRBV18,once,TGTGCCAGCTCACCACCGGGGGGGCGGACTGAAGCTTTCTTT,CASSPPGGRTEAFF
NA,TRBJ1-5,TRBV2,NA,TGTGCCAGCAGGGAAATCAAGGGCAATCAGCCCCAGCATTTT,CASREIKGNQPQHF
TRBD1,TRBJ1-4,TRBV6-5,NA,TGTGCCAGCAAGACAGGGGGTGCCTTGAATGAAAAACTGTTTTTT,CASKTGGALNEKLFF
NA,TRBJ1-1,TRBV7-2,NA,TGTGCCAGCAGCCCCCAGGGAGGCAGGTCTGAAGCTTTCTTT,CASSPQGGRSEAFF
NA,TRBJ1-5,TRBV18,NA,TGTGCCAGCTCACCATCTGGCCAAAATCAGCCCCAGCATTTT,CASSPSGQNQPQHF
NA,TRBJ1-1,TRBV7-8,NA,TGTGCCAGCAGCTCCACGGTAGGGACTGAAGCTTTCTTT,CASSSTVGTEAFF
TRBD1,TRBJ1-3,TRBV6-5,NA,TGTGCCAGCAGTTACCAACAGGGGCTTGGTGGAAACACCATATATTTT,CASSYQQGLGGNTIYF
NA,TRBJ1-1,TRBV19,NA,TGTGCCAGTAGTAGCCGGGCTGCTGAAGCTTTCTTT,CASSSRAAEAFF
NA,TRBJ2-7,TRBV27,NA,TGTGCCAGCAGTTTCCGACAGGACTCCTACGAGCAGTACTTC,CASSFRQDSYEQYF
TRBD2,TRBJ2-5,TRBV11-3,NA,TGTGCCAGCAGCCCGCGGAGGGCTAGCGGGGGGGCCAGGGAGACCCAGTACTTC,CASSPRRASGGARETQYF
TRBD1,TRBJ1-4,TRBV19,NA,TGTGCCAGTAGTACCTTGACAGGGTCGGAGAATGAAAAACTGTTTTTT,CASSTLTGSENEKLFF
TRBD1,TRBJ2-3,TRBV6-5,NA,TGTGCCAGCAGAGCCAGACAGGGCCAAGGAGATACGCAGTATTTT,CASRARQGQGDTQYF
NA,TRBJ1-5,TRBV3-1/TRBV3-2,NA,TGTGCCAGCAGCCAAGGGGCGGGAAACAGGCAGCCCCAGCATTTT,CASSQGAGNRQPQHF
NA,TRBJ1-2,TRBV5-1,few,TGCGCCAGCAGCTCCCGGGGGGCTGCGAGTGACGGCTACACCTTC,CASSSRGAASDGYTF
NA,TRBJ1-1,TRBV7-2,NA,TGTGCCAGCAGGGCTTCGTTGGGCACTGAAGCTTTCTTT,CASRASLGTEAFF
NA,TRBJ1-1,TRBV3-1/TRBV3-2,NA,TGTGCCAGCAGCCGAGGGGGGGGTATGGGAGCTTTCTTT,CASSRGGGMGAFF
TRBD1,TRBJ1-5,TRBV10-3,once,TGTGCCATCAGTGAGTCAGGGACAGGGCATCAGCCCCAGCATTTT,CAISESGTGHQPQHF
NA,TRBJ2-5,TRBV9,NA,TGTGCCAGCAGCATAAACCACTACAGCACCCAAGAGACCCAGTACTTC,CASSINHYSTQETQYF
TRBD1,TRBJ2-7,TRBV27,NA,TGTGCCAGCAGTATCGGGACAGGGTTCAGCTACGAGCAGTACTTC,CASSIGTGFSYEQYF
NA,TRBJ1-1,TRBV2,NA,TGTGCCAGCATCAGGGATGAAACACTTGACACTGAAGCTTTCTTT,CASIRDETLDTEAFF
NA,TRBJ1-3,TRBV30,NA,TGTGCCTGGAGACCCGGGGCTGGAAACACCATATATTTT,CAWRPGAGNTIYF
NA,TRBJ2-7,TRBV28,NA,TGTGCCAGCAGTTTACCAGGAAATTCCTACGAGCAGTACTTC,CASSLPGNSYEQYF
NA,TRBJ2-7,TRBV6-5,once,TGTGCCAGCAGTCGAAATGCACTACAGGGACGCGAGCAGTACTTC,CASSRNALQGREQYF
TRBD1,TRBJ2-5,TRBV3-1/TRBV3-2,NA,TGTGCCAGCAGCCACCCTGAGACAGGGCAAGAGACCCAGTACTTC,CASSHPETGQETQYF
TRBD2,TRBJ2-7,TRBV5-6,NA,TGTGCCAGCAGCATCCTAGCGGGGGCCTCCTACGAGCAGTACTTC,CASSILAGASYEQYF
NA,TRBJ1-5,TRBV2,NA,NA,CASSVAKGATEHF
TRBD1,TRBJ2-2,TRBV6-5,once,TGTGCCAGCAGACGGACAGGGGACACCGGGGAGCTGTTTTTT,CASRRTGDTGELFF